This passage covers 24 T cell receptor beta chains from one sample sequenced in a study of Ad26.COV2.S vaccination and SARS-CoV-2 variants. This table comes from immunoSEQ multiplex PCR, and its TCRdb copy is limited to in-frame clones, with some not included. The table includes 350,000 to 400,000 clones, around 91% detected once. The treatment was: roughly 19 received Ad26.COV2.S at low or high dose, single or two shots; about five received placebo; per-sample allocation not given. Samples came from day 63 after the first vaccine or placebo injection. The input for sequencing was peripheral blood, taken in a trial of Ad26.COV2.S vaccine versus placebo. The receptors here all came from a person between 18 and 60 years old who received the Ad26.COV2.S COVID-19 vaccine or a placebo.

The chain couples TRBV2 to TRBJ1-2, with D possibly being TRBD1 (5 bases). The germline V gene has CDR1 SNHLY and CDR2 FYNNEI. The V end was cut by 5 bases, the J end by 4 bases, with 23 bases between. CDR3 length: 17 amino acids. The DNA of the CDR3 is TGTGCCAGCAGTCACACCGGGGCCTCTCCTCCCCCCTATGGCTACACCTTC. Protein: CASSHTGASPPPYGYTF.

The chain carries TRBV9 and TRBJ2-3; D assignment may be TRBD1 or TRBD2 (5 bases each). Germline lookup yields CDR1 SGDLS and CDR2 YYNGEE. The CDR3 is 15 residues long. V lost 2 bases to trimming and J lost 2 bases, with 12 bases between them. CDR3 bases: TGTGCCAGCAGCGTCGGGGCGCGGGTCACAGATACGCAGTATTTT. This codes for CASSVGARVTDTQYF.

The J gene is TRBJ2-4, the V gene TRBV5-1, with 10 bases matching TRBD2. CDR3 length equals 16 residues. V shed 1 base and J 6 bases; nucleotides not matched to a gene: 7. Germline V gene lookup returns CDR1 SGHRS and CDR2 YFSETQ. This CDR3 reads CASSLSGRAPGNIQYF. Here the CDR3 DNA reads TGCGCCAGCAGCTTGAGCGGGAGGGCCCCGGGAAACATTCAGTACTTC.

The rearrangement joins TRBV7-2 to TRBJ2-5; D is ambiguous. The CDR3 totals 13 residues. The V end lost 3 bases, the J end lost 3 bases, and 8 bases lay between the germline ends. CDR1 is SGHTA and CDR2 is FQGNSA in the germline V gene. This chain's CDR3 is CASSFKGKETQYF. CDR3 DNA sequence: TGTGCCAGCAGCTTTAAGGGCAAAGAGACCCAGTACTTC.

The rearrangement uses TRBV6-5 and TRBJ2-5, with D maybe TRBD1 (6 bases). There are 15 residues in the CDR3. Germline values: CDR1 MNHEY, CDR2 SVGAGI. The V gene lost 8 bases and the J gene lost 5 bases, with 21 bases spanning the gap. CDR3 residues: CASSGESQVFETQYF. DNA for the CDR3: TGTGCCAGCTCAGGGGAGAGTCAGGTATTTGAGACCCAGTACTTC.

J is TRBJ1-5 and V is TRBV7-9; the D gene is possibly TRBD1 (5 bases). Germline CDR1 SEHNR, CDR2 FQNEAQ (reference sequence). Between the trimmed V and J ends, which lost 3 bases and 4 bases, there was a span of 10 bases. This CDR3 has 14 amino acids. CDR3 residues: CASSFTGLNQPQHF. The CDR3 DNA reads TGTGCCAGCAGCTTTACAGGACTGAATCAGCCCCAGCATTTT.

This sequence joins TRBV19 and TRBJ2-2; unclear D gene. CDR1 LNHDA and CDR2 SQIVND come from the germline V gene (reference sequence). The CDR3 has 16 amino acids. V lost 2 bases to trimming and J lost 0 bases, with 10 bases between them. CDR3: CASSISANTNTGELFF. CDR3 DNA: TGTGCCAGTAGTATATCGGCCAACACGAACACCGGGGAGCTGTTTTTT.

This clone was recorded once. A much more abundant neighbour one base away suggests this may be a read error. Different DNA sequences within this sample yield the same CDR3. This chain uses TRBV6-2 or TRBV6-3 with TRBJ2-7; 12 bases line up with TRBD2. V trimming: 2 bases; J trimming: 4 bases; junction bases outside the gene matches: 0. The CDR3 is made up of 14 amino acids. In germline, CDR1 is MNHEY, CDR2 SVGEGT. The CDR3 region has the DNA TGTGCCAGCAGTTACGGGACTAGCGGGTACGAGCAGTACTTC. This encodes CASSYGTSGYEQYF.

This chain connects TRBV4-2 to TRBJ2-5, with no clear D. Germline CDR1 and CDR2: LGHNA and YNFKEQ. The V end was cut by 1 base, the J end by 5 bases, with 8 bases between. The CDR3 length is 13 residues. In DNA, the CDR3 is TGTGCCAGCAGCCAAGGCCCGCGTGAGACCCAGTACTTC. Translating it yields CASSQGPRETQYF.

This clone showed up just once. The DNA of the CDR3 is TGTGCCAGCAGCTCTAGCGGGGGCCCCTCCTACGAGCAGTACTTC. It specifies CASSSSGGPSYEQYF. V is TRBV5-4 and J is TRBJ2-7, with 10 bases identical to TRBD2. The germline gives CDR1 SGHNT, CDR2 YYREEE (reference sequence). V was pared by 3 bases and J by 0 bases, with 3 bases of the junction left unmatched. The CDR3 contains 15 residues.

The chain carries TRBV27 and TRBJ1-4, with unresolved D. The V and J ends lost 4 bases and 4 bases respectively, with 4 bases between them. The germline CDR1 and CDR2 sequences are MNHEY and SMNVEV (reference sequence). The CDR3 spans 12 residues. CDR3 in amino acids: CASSSINEKLFF. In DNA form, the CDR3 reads TGTGCCAGCAGTTCCATTAATGAAAAACTGTTTTTT.

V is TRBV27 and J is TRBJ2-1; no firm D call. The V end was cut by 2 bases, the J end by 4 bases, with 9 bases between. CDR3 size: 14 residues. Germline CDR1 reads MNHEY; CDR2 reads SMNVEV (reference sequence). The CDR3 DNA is TGTGCCAGCAGTTTAGGATCATCTTACAATGAGCAGTTCTTC. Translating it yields CASSLGSSYNEQFF.

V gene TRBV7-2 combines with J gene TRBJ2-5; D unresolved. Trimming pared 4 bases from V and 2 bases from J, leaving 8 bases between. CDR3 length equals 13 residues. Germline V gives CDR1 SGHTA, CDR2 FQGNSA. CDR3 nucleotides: TGTGCCAGCAGCTCGAGAGGACAAGAGACCCAGTACTTC. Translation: CASSSRGQETQYF.

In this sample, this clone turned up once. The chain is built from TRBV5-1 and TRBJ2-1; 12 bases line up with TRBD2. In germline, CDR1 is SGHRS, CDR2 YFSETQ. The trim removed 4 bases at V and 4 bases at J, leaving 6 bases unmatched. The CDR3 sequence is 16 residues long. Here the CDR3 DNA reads TGCGCCAGCAGCCCACGGACTAGCGGGGTATACAATGAGCAGTTCTTC. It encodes CASSPRTSGVYNEQFF.

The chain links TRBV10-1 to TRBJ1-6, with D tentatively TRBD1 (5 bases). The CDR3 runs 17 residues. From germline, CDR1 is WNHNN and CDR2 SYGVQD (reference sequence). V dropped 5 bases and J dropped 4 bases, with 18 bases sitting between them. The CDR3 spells CASSQPGPEPYNSPLHF. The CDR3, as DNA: TGCGCCAGCAGTCAACCGGGGCCTGAACCTTATAATTCACCCCTCCACTTT.

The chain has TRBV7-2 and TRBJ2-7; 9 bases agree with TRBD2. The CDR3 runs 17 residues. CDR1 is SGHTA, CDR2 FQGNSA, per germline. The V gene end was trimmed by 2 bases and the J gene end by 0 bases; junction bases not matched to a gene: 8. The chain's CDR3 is CASSLFPSGVSSYEQYF. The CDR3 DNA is TGTGCCAGCAGCTTATTCCCTAGCGGGGTTTCCTCCTACGAGCAGTACTTC.

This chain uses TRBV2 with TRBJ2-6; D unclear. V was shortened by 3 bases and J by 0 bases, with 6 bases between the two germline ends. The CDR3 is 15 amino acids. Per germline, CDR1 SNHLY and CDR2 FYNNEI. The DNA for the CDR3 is TGTGCCAGCAGTGATCGACTCTCTGGGGCCAACGTCCTGACTTTC. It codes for CASSDRLSGANVLTF.

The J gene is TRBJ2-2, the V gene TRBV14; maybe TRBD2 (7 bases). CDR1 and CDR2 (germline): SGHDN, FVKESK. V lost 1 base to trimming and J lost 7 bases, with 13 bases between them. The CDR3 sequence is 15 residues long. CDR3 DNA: TGTGCCAGCAGCCAAGTAGGGGGGGCCCTCGGGGAGCTGTTTTTT. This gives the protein CASSQVGGALGELFF.

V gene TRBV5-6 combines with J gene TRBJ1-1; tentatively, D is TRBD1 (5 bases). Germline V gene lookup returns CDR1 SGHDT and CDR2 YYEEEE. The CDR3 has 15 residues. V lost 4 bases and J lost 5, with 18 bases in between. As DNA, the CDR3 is TGTGCCAGCAGCAGGTCCGGGGCGCCGGGGACTGAAGCTTTCTTT. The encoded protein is CASSRSGAPGTEAFF.

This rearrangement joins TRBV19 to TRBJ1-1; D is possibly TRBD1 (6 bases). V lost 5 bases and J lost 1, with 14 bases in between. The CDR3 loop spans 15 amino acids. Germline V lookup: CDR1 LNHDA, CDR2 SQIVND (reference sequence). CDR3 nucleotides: TGTGCCAGTAGTGTACAGGGAAGTTGGAACACTGAAGCTTTCTTT. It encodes CASSVQGSWNTEAFF.

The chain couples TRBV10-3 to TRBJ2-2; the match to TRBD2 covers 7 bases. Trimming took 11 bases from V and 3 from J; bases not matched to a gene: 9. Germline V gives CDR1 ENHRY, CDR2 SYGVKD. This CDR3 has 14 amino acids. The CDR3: CAVSRSGDTGELFF. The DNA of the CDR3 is TGTGCCGTTTCTCGGAGCGGGGACACCGGGGAGCTGTTTTTT.

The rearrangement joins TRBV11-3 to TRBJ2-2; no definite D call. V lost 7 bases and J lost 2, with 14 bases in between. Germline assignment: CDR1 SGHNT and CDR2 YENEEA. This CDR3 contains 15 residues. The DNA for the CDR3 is TGTGCCAGCACCCACGGCGGCACTAACACCGGGGAGCTGTTTTTT. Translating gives CASTHGGTNTGELFF.

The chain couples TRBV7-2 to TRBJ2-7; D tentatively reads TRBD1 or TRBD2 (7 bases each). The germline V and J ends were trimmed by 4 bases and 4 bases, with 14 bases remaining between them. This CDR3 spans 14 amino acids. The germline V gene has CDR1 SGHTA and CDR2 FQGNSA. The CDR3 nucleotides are TGTGCCAGCAGCTCGAGACAGGGAGGGTACGAGCAGTACTTC. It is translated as CASSSRQGGYEQYF.

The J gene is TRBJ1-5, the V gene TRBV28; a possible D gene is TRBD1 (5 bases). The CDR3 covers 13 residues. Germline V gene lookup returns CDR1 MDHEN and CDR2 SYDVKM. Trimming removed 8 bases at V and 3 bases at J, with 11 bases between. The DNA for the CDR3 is TGTGCCAGCCGCAGGGTGATCAATCAGCCCCAGCATTTT. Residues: CASRRVINQPQHF.